The next 10 T cell receptor beta chains were all read from a single sample in a study of metastatic and nonmetastatic thyroid tumors. Each patient went into thyroid surgery without having received any treatment. Using MiXCR, TCRdb re-called clones from the PCR reads. In the table there are about 5,400 clones, about 30% of which are singletons. Sequenced sample: adjacent normal tissue. Source of these receptors: a female donor with papillary thyroid cancer or a benign thyroid nodule (not recorded which). Some clones in this sample may be carry-over from other donors' samples.

CDR3 coding DNA: TGCAGTGCTAGCCCTAGCGGGAGTATCACCGAGCAGTTCTTC. Its protein is CSASPSGSITEQFF. The chain uses TRBV20-1 and TRBJ2-1, with 10 bases aligning to TRBD2. The germline V gene has CDR1 DFQATT and CDR2 SNEGSKA (reference sequence). This CDR3 has 14 residues. The V segment lost 3 bases and the J segment 10 bases; nucleotides outside the gene matches: 9.

This clone was counted only a few times. The genes are TRBV28 and TRBJ2-1; D unresolved. V gave up 8 bases and J gave up 6 bases, with 11 bases separating them. Germline V CDR1 and CDR2: MDHEN, SYDVKM. The CDR3 consists of 12 residues. The CDR3: CASSVSGNEQFF. Written as DNA, the CDR3 is TGTGCCAGCTCGGTGTCGGGCAATGAGCAGTTCTTC.

This rearrangement joins TRBV27 to TRBJ1-4; D possibly corresponds to TRBD1 (6 bases). CDR3 length: 17 residues. Trimming stripped 3 bases from V and 7 bases from J, with 21 bases between. CDR1 is MNHEY and CDR2 is SMNVEV in the germline V gene (reference sequence). CDR3 in amino acids: CASSFRMGGGAGEKLFF. In DNA form, the CDR3 reads TGTGCCAGCAGTTTCCGCATGGGGGGGGGCGCGGGTGAAAAACTGTTTTTT.

By share of the sample, this clone is medium-sized. The chain couples TRBV6-1 to TRBJ1-4; D gene unclear. V shed 8 bases and J shed 11 bases, with 12 bases lying between them. The CDR3 covers 11 residues. Germline-derived CDR1 and CDR2 are MNHNS and SASEGT. CDR3 sequence reads: CASGGMGKLFF. In DNA form, the CDR3 reads TGTGCCAGCGGCGGTATGGGGAAACTGTTTTTT.

The chain couples TRBV20-1 to TRBJ2-3; 10 bases match TRBD2. The CDR3 extends over 16 amino acids. Germline-derived CDR1 and CDR2 are DFQATT and SNEGSKA (reference sequence). J gave up 2 bases and V 1 base, and 6 bases lay outside the gene matches. CDR3 region: CSARGGLAAYTDTQYF. DNA for the CDR3: TGCAGTGCTAGAGGCGGACTAGCGGCATACACAGATACGCAGTATTTT.

The chain is built from TRBV27 and TRBJ2-7; the D is unclear. In germline, CDR1 is MNHEY, CDR2 SMNVEV (reference sequence). Trimming left V 6 bases short and J 0 bases short, with 6 bases between. There are 12 residues in the CDR3. The CDR3 loop is CASRDASYEQYF. CDR3 coding DNA: TGTGCCAGCAGGGACGCCTCCTACGAGCAGTACTTC.

The V and J genes are TRBV7-9 and TRBJ1-1, with D hard to call. The length of the CDR3 is 13 residues. V was clipped by 5 bases and J by 6 bases, with 13 bases between them. CDR1 is SEHNR, CDR2 FQNEAQ, per germline (reference sequence). The CDR3 loop is CASSLRDDAEAFF. CDR3 sequence (DNA): TGTGCCAGCAGCCTCCGTGATGATGCTGAAGCTTTCTTT.

The J gene is TRBJ1-2, the V gene TRBV11-2; 10 bases fit TRBD1. The CDR3 length is 17 residues. V shed 0 bases and J 4 bases; nucleotides not matched to a gene: 8. The germline V gene encodes CDR1 SGHAT and CDR2 FQNNGV. The CDR3 region has the DNA TGTGCCAGCAGCTTAGAGTACGGGACAGGGGTGACCTATGGCTACACCTTC. Translation: CASSLEYGTGVTYGYTF.

This clone is categorized as large. This CDR3 reads CASAQDRRYEAFF. The CDR3 DNA follows: TGTGCCAGCGCCCAGGACAGGAGATATGAAGCTTTCTTT. The chain links TRBV6-2 or TRBV6-3 to TRBJ1-1; 7 nucleotides align to TRBD1. The CDR3 contains 13 residues. V gave up 8 bases and J gave up 7 bases; unmatched junction bases: 10. Germline V gives CDR1 MNHEY, CDR2 SVGEGT.

The rearrangement uses TRBV11-1 and TRBJ2-6; D uncertain. Trimming removed 2 bases at V and 0 bases at J, with 8 bases between. CDR1 is SGHAT, CDR2 FQDESV, per germline (reference sequence). This CDR3 is built from 16 residues. CDR3 DNA: TGTGCCAGCAGCTTAAACCGTAACTCTGGGGCCAACGTCCTGACTTTC. Residues: CASSLNRNSGANVLTF.